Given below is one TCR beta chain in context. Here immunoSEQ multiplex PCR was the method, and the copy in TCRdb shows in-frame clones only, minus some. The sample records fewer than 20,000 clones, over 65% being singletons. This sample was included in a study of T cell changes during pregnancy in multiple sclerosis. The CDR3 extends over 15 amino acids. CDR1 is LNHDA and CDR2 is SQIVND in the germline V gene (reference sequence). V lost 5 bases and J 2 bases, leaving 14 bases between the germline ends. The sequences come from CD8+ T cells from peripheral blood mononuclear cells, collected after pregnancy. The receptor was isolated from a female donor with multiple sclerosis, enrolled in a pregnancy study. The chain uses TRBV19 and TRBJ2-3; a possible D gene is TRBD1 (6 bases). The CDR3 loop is CASSFRDTLTDTQYF. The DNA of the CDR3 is TGTGCCAGTAGTTTCCGGGACACCCTCACAGATACGCAGTATTTT.